This TCR beta chain was obtained from a study of CXCR3-negative and CXCR3-positive naive CD8 T cells. The TRB cDNA libraries were prepared by 5' RACE with UMI labels. TCRdb reanalyzed the 5' RACE reads, giving one entry per CDR3 protein sequence and no DNA. The repertoire table contains roughly 7,000 distinct CDR3 sequences. In germline, CDR1 is LGHDT, CDR2 YNNKEL (reference sequence). This CDR3 has 14 amino acids. Identification of naive CD8+ T cells rested on CD45RO-CCR7+CD27+CD95- status. Broader study findings: TCR strength was inferred from TRB CDR3 properties, while surface CD5 was comparable between naive subsets. When CXCR3-positive naive cells were set against CXCR3-negative naive cells, the former had more hydrophobic TRB CDR3s. Partially decreased CXCR3 expression was recorded after cryopreservation, and fresh PBMCs were used in most assays. Comparison of naive CXCR3-negative and CXCR3-positive cells revealed similar TRBV-TRBJ usage, while memory cells differed.

According to its frequency, this clonotype is medium-sized. Its antigen is undetermined. This receptor was taken from a human donor in good health. Some clones in this sample may be carry-over from other donors' samples. Sequenced input: naive CXCR3+ CD8+ T cells from blood. Subset described: CD45RO-CCR7+CD27+CD95- naive CD8+ T cells expressing CXCR3 (TNR3+). The rearrangement joins TRBV3-1 to TRBJ2-7; TCRdb selects TRBD1, and the lack of DNA leaves this call unchecked. CDR3 sequence: CASSYRDRSYEQYF.